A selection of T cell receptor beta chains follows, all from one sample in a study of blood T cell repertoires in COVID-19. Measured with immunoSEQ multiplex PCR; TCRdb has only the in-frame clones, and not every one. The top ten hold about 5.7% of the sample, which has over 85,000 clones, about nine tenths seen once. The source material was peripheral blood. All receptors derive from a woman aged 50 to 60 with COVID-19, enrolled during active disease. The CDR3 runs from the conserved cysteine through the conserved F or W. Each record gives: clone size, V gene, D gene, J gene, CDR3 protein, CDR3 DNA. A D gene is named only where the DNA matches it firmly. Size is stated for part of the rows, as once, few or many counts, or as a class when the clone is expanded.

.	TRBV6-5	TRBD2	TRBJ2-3	CASGTSGGDTQYF	TGTGCCAGCGGGACTAGCGGGGGAGATACGCAGTATTTT
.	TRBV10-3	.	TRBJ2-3	CAISLGREIFPTDTQYF	TGTGCCATCAGTTTGGGGCGAGAGATATTTCCCACAGATACGCAGTATTTT
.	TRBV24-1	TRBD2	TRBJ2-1	CATSDSGTSGGSYNNEQFF	TGTGCCACCAGTGATTCCGGGACTAGCGGGGGGTCTTATAACAATGAGCAGTTCTTC
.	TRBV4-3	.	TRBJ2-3	CASSQGGGDTQYF	TGCGCCAGCAGCCAAGGTGGGGGGGATACGCAGTATTTT
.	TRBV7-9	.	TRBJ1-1	CASSPPWGQGHTEAFF	TGTGCCAGCAGCCCACCGTGGGGGCAGGGACACACTGAAGCTTTCTTT
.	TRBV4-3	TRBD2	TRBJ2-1	CASSQEFWSSGGLGVGHNEQFF	TGCGCCAGCAGCCAAGAATTCTGGAGTAGCGGGGGGCTAGGGGTGGGACACAATGAGCAGTTCTTC
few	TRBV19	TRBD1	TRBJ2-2	CASSFTGAYGELFF	TGTGCCAGTAGCTTTACAGGGGCTTACGGGGAGCTGTTTTTT
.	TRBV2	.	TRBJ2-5	CASSRGGSQETQYF	TGTGCCAGCAGTAGGGGGGGATCTCAAGAGACCCAGTACTTC
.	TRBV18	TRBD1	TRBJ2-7	CASSPDRETYEQYF	TGTGCCAGCTCACCTGACAGGGAAACCTACGAGCAGTACTTC
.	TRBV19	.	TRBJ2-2	CASSPDSNTGELFF	TGTGCCAGTAGCCCGGACTCGAACACCGGGGAGCTGTTTTTT